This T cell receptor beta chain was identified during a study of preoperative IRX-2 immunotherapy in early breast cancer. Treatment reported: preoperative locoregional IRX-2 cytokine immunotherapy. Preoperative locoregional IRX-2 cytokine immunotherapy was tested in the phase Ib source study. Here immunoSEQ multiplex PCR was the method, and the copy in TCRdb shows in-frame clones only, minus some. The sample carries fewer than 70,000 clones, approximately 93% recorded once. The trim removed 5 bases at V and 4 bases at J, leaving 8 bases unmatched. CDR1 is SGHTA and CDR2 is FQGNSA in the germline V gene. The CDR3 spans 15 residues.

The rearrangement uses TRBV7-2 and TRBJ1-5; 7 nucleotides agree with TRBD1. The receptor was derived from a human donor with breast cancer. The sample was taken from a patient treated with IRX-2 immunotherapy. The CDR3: CASSPGQVINQPQHF. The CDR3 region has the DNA TGTGCCAGCAGCCCAGGACAGGTTATTAATCAGCCCCAGCATTTT.